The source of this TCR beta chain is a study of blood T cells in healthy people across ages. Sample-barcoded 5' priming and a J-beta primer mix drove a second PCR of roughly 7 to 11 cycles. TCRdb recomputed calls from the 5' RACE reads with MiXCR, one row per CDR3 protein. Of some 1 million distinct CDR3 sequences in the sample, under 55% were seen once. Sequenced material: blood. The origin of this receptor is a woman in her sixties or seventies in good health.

This chain's CDR3 is CASSPTRAPYEQYF. The CDR3 region has the DNA TGTGCCAGCAGCCCAACCAGGGCCCCCTACGAGCAGTACTTC. V usage is TRBV11-2 and J usage is TRBJ2-7; TRBD1 is a possible D gene (5 bases). From germline, CDR1 is SGHAT and CDR2 FQNNGV. The CDR3 has 14 amino acids. The V gene lost 5 bases and the J gene lost 2 bases, with 13 bases spanning the gap.